These 27 T cell receptor beta chains were all obtained from the same sample, sequenced in a study of T-cell reconstitution after alpha-beta-depleted transplantation in children. Preparation of the TCRbeta library was carried out with unique molecular identifiers. TCRdb ran MiXCR on the PCR reads and lists one entry per CDR3 protein. The sample carries approximately 200,000 distinct CDR3 sequences, about 15% recorded once. The specimen comprised PBMCs from the stem cell graft donor, sampled from the stem cell graft. Receptor source: a human donor who donated a stem cell graft to a child with acute lymphoblastic leukemia.

This clonotype has only one observation. A read error is possible here, since a much larger clone lies one base away. The V call is TRBV5-5, the J call TRBJ1-1; D is unclear. The CDR3 extends over 14 amino acids. Trimming removed 0 bases from V and 7 bases from J, with 13 bases in between. Per the germline V gene, CDR1 is SGHKS and CDR2 is YYEKEE (reference sequence). CDR3 loop: CASSLEAVAGEAFF. CDR3 nucleotides: TGTGCCAGCAGCTTGGAAGCAGTAGCGGGTGAAGCTTTCTTT.

There are a few counts of this clonotype. CDR3 in amino acids: CASSPLGLAGQETQYF. The CDR3 coding sequence is TGCGCCAGCAGCCCCCTGGGGTTAGCGGGGCAAGAGACCCAGTACTTC. The chain is built from TRBV5-1 and TRBJ2-5; 8 bases map to TRBD2. Germline CDR1 SGHRS, CDR2 YFSETQ. The J segment lost 2 bases and the V segment lost 4 bases, leaving 10 bases of the junction unmatched. CDR3 length equals 16 residues.

At least ten counts were recorded for this clonotype. The V call is TRBV20-1, the J call TRBJ2-1; the match to TRBD2 covers 8 bases. CDR3 size: 15 residues. Germline CDR1 and CDR2: DFQATT and SNEGSKA (reference sequence). V shed 5 bases, J shed 9 bases, and the junction held 15 bases outside the gene matches. CDR3 coding DNA: TGCAGTGCTGTGGACCGGGGTAGCGGGGTAGGTGAGCAGTTCTTC. Translated, it gives CSAVDRGSGVGEQFF.

The table lists this clonotype with many counts. This chain uses TRBV5-1 with TRBJ2-5, with D possibly being TRBD2 (6 bases). Germline lookup yields CDR1 SGHRS and CDR2 YFSETQ. V lost 1 base and J 5 bases, leaving 18 bases between the germline ends. This CDR3 has 16 amino acids. The CDR3 here is CASSLYAGTASETQYF. The CDR3 bases are TGCGCCAGCAGCTTGTATGCCGGGACTGCATCTGAGACCCAGTACTTC.

This clonotype showed up many times. The CDR3 here is CASSSLDGDTEAFF. The CDR3 nucleotides read TGCGCCAGCAGCTCGTTGGACGGAGACACTGAAGCTTTCTTT. The rearrangement uses TRBV5-1 and TRBJ1-1; no definite D call. The CDR3 covers 14 residues. The ends were cut back, 3 bases at V and 3 bases at J, with 12 bases in the middle. Germline V gene lookup returns CDR1 SGHRS and CDR2 YFSETQ.

In this sample, this clonotype turned up many times. The chain couples TRBV6-1 to TRBJ2-6, with a possible D match to TRBD1 (5 bases). From germline, CDR1 is MNHNS and CDR2 SASEGT. The CDR3 loop spans 16 amino acids. V was cut by 7 bases and J by 0 bases, with 13 bases left in between. In DNA, the CDR3 is TGTGCCAGCACCAGGGCCCTATTCTCTGGGGCCAACGTCCTGACTTTC. As protein: CASTRALFSGANVLTF.

At least ten counts were recorded for this clonotype. The chain is built from TRBV28 and TRBJ2-1; tentatively, D is TRBD2 (6 bases). V lost 10 bases to trimming and J lost 1 base, with 14 bases between them. In germline, CDR1 is MDHEN, CDR2 SYDVKM. The CDR3 has 14 amino acids. CDR3 sequence reads: CATLERVSYNEQFF. For the CDR3, the DNA is TGTGCCACCCTAGAGCGGGTTTCCTACAATGAGCAGTTCTTC. The full variable domain, with the rest looked up from reference TRBV28 and TRBJ2-1, is DVKVTQSSRYLVKRTGEKVFLECVQDMDHENMFWYRQDPGLGLRLIYFSYDVKMKEKGDIPEGYSVSREKKERFSLILESASTNQTSMYLCATLERVSYNEQFFGPGTRLTVL.

This clonotype was seen ten or more times. V and J are TRBV28 and TRBJ2-1; D is unresolved. This CDR3 comprises 13 residues. From germline, CDR1 is MDHEN and CDR2 SYDVKM. V was pared by 2 bases and J by 8 bases, with 10 bases between. The chain's CDR3 is CASSLGESYEQFF. The CDR3 DNA is TGTGCCAGCAGTTTAGGAGAATCTTATGAGCAGTTCTTC.

This clonotype was observed many times. The V and J genes are TRBV7-9 and TRBJ2-6; D uncertain. The V end was cut by 5 bases, the J end by 4 bases, with 12 bases between. Germline assignment: CDR1 SEHNR and CDR2 FQNEAQ (reference sequence). CDR3 length: 15 residues. CDR3 residues: CASSHTSSGANVLTF. The CDR3, as DNA: TGTGCCAGCAGCCATACCTCGTCCGGGGCCAACGTCCTGACTTTC.

This clonotype has a count of ten or more. The gene calls are TRBV7-9 and TRBJ2-7, with 10 bases matching TRBD2. In germline, CDR1 is SEHNR, CDR2 FQNEAQ (reference sequence). The CDR3 has 16 residues. The trim removed 3 bases at V and 3 bases at J, leaving 8 bases unmatched. CDR3 amino acids: CASSFSRLAGHYEQYF. In DNA, the CDR3 is TGTGCCAGCAGCTTTAGTAGACTAGCGGGTCACTACGAGCAGTACTTC.

This clonotype showed up just a few times. This chain connects TRBV29-1 to TRBJ1-2, with D perhaps matching TRBD1 (5 bases). V was cut by 4 bases and J by 4 bases, with 16 bases left in between. Germline CDR1 SQVTM, CDR2 ANQGSEA. There are 14 residues in the CDR3. The CDR3 is CSVVGGGTPYGYTF. CDR3 DNA: TGCAGCGTTGTCGGTGGGGGGACCCCCTATGGCTACACCTTC.

Ten or more counts support this clonotype. The rearrangement links TRBV5-1 to TRBJ2-5, with D possibly being TRBD1 (6 bases). The CDR3 contains 14 residues. V lost 1 base and J 5 bases, leaving 12 bases between the germline ends. Germline CDR1 SGHRS, CDR2 YFSETQ. CDR3 sequence (DNA): TGCGCCAGCAGCTTGCTGGGGGCGGAGGAGACCCAGTACTTC. Translation: CASSLLGAEETQYF.

This clonotype has only a few counts. The rearrangement links TRBV10-3 to TRBJ2-6; D ambiguous. Trimming removed 5 bases at V and 2 bases at J, with 7 bases between. The CDR3 contains 14 residues. Germline CDR1 reads ENHRY; CDR2 reads SYGVKD. DNA for the CDR3: TGTGCCATCAGTTCAACGGCTGGGGCCAACGTCCTGACTTTC. Protein: CAISSTAGANVLTF.

The CDR3 region is CSARKRSTGELFF. DNA of the CDR3: TGCAGTGCTAGGAAGCGGTCCACCGGGGAGCTGTTTTTT. The chain uses TRBV20-1 and TRBJ2-2; possible D gene TRBD2, 5 bases. The germline V gene encodes CDR1 DFQATT and CDR2 SNEGSKA (reference sequence). The length of the CDR3 is 13 residues. V lost 3 bases, J lost 4 bases, and 9 bases lay in between.

For this clonotype: The junction does not match germline at one end; this may be a read error. The chain uses TRBV5-1 and TRBJ2-7; D is uncertain. The CDR3 consists of 9 residues. Germline V lookup: CDR1 SGHRS, CDR2 YFSETQ. CDR3 DNA: TGCGCCAGCCGCTTCGAGCAGTACTTC. This translates into CASRFEQYF. The full variable domain, rest sourced from reference TRBV5-1 and TRBJ2-7, is KAGVTQTPRYLIKTRGQQVTLSCSPISGHRSVSWYQQTPGQGLQFLFEYFSETQRNKGNFPGRFSGRQFSNSRSEMNVSTLELGDSALYLCASRFEQYFGPGTRLTVT.

In its sample, this clonotype was seen many times. The rearrangement uses TRBV29-1 and TRBJ1-4; TRBD1 matches at 7 bases. The germline V gene has CDR1 SQVTM and CDR2 ANQGSEA. The CDR3 totals 11 residues. Losses at the gene ends were 7 bases for V and 8 bases for J; bases not matched to a gene: 4. DNA of the CDR3: TGCAGCGGGGGGACAGACGAAAAACTGTTTTTT. As protein: CSGGTDEKLFF.

This clonotype was counted at least ten times. The chain couples TRBV29-1 to TRBJ1-2, with D possibly being TRBD1 (5 bases). In germline, CDR1 is SQVTM, CDR2 ANQGSEA. The CDR3 is made up of 14 amino acids. Trimming stripped 6 bases from V and 8 bases from J, with 22 bases between. In DNA form, the CDR3 reads TGCAGCGTGGGGACCCCAACCGCTCTCTGGGGCTACACCTTC. Its translation is CSVGTPTALWGYTF.

This clonotype was seen ten or more times. This sequence joins TRBV18 and TRBJ2-5; 7 positions agree with TRBD1. There are 14 residues in the CDR3. With V trimmed by 6 bases and J by 4 bases, 8 bases remained unmatched. Germline CDR1 reads KGHSH; CDR2 reads LQKENI. This CDR3 is CASSINSGGETQYF. CDR3 nucleotide sequence: TGTGCCAGCTCCATAAACTCAGGGGGAGAGACCCAGTACTTC.

This clonotype has just a few counts. The chain links TRBV20-1 to TRBJ2-7; 7 bases map to TRBD2. CDR3 length: 15 amino acids. Germline V gene sequence: CDR1 DFQATT, CDR2 SNEGSKA (reference sequence). The ends lost 0 bases at V and 2 bases at J; junction bases unmatched: 7. As DNA, the CDR3 is TGCAGTGCTAGAGACTCTAGCGGAGAAACCTACGAGCAGTACTTC. Encoded protein: CSARDSSGETYEQYF.

V usage is TRBV11-2 and J usage is TRBJ2-1, with 11 bases matching TRBD2. The CDR3 sequence is 16 residues long. V trimming: 5 bases; J trimming: 5 bases; junction bases outside the gene matches: 8. CDR1 is SGHAT, CDR2 FQNNGV, per germline. For the CDR3, the DNA is TGTGCCAGCAGCCCTATTAGCGGGAGGGCCCACAATGAGCAGTTCTTC. It yields the protein CASSPISGRAHNEQFF.

This clonotype has at least ten counts. This rearrangement joins TRBV20-1 to TRBJ2-7; a weak D match, TRBD2 (5 bases). Deletions cut 0 bases from V and 3 bases from J, with 15 bases between. Per germline, CDR1 DFQATT and CDR2 SNEGSKA (reference sequence). This CDR3 has 15 residues. CDR3 nucleotide sequence: TGCAGTGCTAGAGATCCGTCTAGCAGTTTCTACGAGCAGTACTTC. Residues: CSARDPSSSFYEQYF.

This clonotype was detected only a few times. The CDR3 sequence is CASSPHARGGELFF. The CDR3 DNA reads as TGTGCCAGCAGCCCCCATGCGCGGGGCGGGGAGCTGTTTTTT. The chain combines TRBV7-2 with TRBJ2-2; D is possibly TRBD2 (6 bases). V lost 5 bases to trimming and J lost 7 bases, with 14 bases between them. The CDR3 is 14 amino acids. Germline CDR1 SGHTA, CDR2 FQGNSA.

This clonotype was recorded many times. V and J are TRBV5-1 and TRBJ2-3, with a tentative D call TRBD1 (5 bases). Looked up from germline, CDR1 is SGHRS and CDR2 is YFSETQ. V was pared by 3 bases and J by 6 bases, with 11 bases between. CDR3 size: 13 residues. In nucleotides, the CDR3 is TGCGCCAGCAGCTCCGGTCCAGGGGATACGCAGTATTTT. Translation: CASSSGPGDTQYF.

Ten or more counts support this clonotype. V gene TRBV20-1 combines with J gene TRBJ2-3; 11 nucleotides line up with TRBD2. J gave up 0 bases and V 2 bases, and 7 bases lay outside the gene matches. This CDR3 is built from 17 residues. CDR1 DFQATT and CDR2 SNEGSKA come from the germline V gene (reference sequence). The CDR3 DNA sequence: TGCAGTGCTAGACCGATTAGCGGGAGGGCTAGCACAGATACGCAGTATTTT. Translation: CSARPISGRASTDTQYF.

This clonotype was recorded at least ten times. The chain employs TRBV7-9 and TRBJ2-1; perhaps D is TRBD1 or TRBD2 (7 bases each). CDR1 and CDR2 from the germline V gene are SEHNR and FQNEAQ (reference sequence). Between the trimmed V and J ends, which lost 8 bases and 7 bases, there was a span of 18 bases. This CDR3 comprises 14 residues. DNA for the CDR3: TGTGCCAGCGGGTTCAGGGGGGGAGTGAATGAGCAGTTCTTC. Translated: CASGFRGGVNEQFF.

The V call is TRBV10-1, the J call TRBJ2-3, with 13 bases identical to TRBD2. Trimming cost V 6 bases and J 4 bases; bases outside gene matches: 10. This CDR3 spans 17 amino acids. CDR1 is WNHNN, CDR2 SYGVQD, per germline (reference sequence). The CDR3 spells CASRPGLAGPGPDTQYF. The DNA for the CDR3 is TGCGCCAGCAGACCGGGACTAGCGGGACCCGGTCCAGATACGCAGTATTTT.

This clonotype occurred once. This probably arose from a read error, given a far larger clone one base away. The chain joins TRBV11-2 to TRBJ2-1; perhaps TRBD2 as D (6 bases). This CDR3 is 15 amino acids long. The germline V gene encodes CDR1 SGHAT and CDR2 FQNNGV. The CDR3 DNA sequence: TGTGCCAGCAGCTTAGAGCGGGGCTCCTACGATGAGCAGTTCTTC. It yields the protein CASSLERGSYDEQFF.